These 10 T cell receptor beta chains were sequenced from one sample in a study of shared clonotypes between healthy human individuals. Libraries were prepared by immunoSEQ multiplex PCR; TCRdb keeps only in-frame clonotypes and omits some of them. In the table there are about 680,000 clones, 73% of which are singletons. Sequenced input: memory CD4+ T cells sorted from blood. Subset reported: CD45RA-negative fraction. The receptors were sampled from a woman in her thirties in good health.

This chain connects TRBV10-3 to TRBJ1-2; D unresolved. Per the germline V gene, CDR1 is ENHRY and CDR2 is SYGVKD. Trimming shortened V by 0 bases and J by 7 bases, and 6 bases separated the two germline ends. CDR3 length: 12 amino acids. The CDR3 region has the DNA TGTGCCATCAGTGAGTCTGCGGTTGGCTACACCTTC. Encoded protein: CAISESAVGYTF.

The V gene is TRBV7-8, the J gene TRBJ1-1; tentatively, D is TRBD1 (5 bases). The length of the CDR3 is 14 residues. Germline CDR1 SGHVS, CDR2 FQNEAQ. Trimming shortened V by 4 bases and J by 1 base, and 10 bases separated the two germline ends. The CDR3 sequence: CASSSGTANTEAFF. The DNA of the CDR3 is TGTGCCAGCAGCTCCGGGACCGCGAACACTGAAGCTTTCTTT.

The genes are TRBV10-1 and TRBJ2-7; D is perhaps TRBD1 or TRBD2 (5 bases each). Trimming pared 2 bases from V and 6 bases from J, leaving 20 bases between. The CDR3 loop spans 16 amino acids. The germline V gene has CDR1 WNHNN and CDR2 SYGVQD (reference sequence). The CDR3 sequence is CASSEHFGTGPSEQYF. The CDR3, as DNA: TGCGCCAGCAGTGAGCATTTCGGGACCGGGCCAAGCGAGCAGTACTTC.

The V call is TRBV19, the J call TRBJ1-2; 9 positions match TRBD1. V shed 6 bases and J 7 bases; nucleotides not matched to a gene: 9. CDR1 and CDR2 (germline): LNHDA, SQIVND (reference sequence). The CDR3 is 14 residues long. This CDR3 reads CASRDNRGLSGYTF. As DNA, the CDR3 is TGTGCCAGTAGAGATAACAGGGGGCTAAGTGGCTACACCTTC.

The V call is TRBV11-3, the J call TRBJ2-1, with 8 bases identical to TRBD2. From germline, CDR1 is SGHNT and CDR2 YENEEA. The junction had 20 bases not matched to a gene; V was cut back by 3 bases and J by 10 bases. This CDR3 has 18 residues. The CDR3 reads CASSFLPPGAGEVNEQFF. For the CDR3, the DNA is TGTGCCAGCAGCTTTTTACCCCCCGGAGCGGGAGAGGTAAACGAGCAGTTCTTC. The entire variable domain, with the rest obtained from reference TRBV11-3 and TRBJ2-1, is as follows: EAGVVQSPRYKIIEKKQPVAFWCNPISGHNTLYWYLQNLGQGPELLIRYENEEAVDDSQLPKDRFSAERLKGVDSTLKIQPAELGDSAVYLCASSFLPPGAGEVNEQFFGPGTRLTVL.

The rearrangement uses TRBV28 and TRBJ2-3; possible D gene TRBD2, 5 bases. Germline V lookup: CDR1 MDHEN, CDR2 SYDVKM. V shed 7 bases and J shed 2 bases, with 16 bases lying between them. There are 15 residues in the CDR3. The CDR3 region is CASTSPIATTDTQYF. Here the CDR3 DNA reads TGTGCCAGCACCTCACCGATAGCGACCACAGATACGCAGTATTTT.

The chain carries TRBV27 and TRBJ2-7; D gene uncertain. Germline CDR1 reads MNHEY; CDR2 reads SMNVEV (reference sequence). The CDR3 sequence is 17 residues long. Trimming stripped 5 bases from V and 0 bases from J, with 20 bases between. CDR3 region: CASSPPELLAGSYEQYF. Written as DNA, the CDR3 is TGTGCCAGCAGTCCCCCTGAACTGCTGGCAGGCTCCTACGAGCAGTACTTC.

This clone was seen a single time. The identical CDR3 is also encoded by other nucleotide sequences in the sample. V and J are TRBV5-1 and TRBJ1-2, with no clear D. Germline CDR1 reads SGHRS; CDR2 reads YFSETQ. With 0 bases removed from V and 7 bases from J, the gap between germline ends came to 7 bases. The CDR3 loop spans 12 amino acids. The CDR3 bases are TGCGCCAGCAGCTTGGAAGGAGCTGGCTACACCTTC. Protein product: CASSLEGAGYTF.

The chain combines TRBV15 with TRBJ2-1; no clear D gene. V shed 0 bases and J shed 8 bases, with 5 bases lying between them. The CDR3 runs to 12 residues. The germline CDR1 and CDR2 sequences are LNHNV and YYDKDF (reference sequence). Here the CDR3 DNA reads TGTGCCACCAGCAGAGATGGCGATGAGCAGTTCTTC. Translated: CATSRDGDEQFF. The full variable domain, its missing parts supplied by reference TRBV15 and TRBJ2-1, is DAMVIQNPRYQVTQFGKPVTLSCSQTLNHNVMYWYQQKSSQAPKLLFHYYDKDFNNEADTPDNFQSRRPNTSFCFLDIRSPGLGDTAMYLCATSRDGDEQFFGPGTRLTVL.

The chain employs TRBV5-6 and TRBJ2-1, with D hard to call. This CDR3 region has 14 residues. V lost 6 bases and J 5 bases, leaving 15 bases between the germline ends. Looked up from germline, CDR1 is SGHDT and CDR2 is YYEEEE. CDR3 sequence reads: CASNPNRVDNEQFF. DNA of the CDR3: TGTGCCAGCAATCCGAATCGAGTTGACAATGAGCAGTTCTTC.